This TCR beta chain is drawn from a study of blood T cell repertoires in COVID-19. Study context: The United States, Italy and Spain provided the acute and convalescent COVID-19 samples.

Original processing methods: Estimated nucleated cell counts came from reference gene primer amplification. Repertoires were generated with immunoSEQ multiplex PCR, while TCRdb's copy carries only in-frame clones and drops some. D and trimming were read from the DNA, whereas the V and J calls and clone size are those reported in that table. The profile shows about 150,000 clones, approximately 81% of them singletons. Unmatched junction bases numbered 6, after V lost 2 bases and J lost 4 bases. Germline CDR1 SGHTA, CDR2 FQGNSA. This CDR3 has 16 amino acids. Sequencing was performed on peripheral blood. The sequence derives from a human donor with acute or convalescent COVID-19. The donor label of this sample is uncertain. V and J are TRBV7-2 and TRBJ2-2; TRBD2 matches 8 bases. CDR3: CASSLIPSGGTGELFF. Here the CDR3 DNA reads TGTGCCAGCAGCTTAATTCCCAGCGGGGGCACCGGGGAGCTGTTTTTT.